This T cell receptor beta chain was retrieved from a study of shared clonotypes between healthy human individuals. Overall study results and limits: The diversity represented, both genetic and in exposure history, was limited by few donors.

Note on this clone: Its antigen is unknown.

V lost 0 bases to trimming and J lost 6 bases, with 12 bases between them. The germline V gene encodes CDR1 SGHTA and CDR2 FQGTGA. The CDR3 runs 15 residues. Some clones are missing from TCRdb's copy, which holds only in-frame ones; the method was immunoSEQ multiplex PCR. The data contain roughly 1 million clones, about 80% of them singletons. The clonotype was recovered from a man aged 18 to 29 in good health. Some clones in this sample may be carry-over from other donors' samples. Source material: memory CD4+ T cells from PBMCs. Subset meaning: CD45RA-negative fraction. The chain links TRBV7-3 to TRBJ2-1; unclear D gene. The CDR3 DNA follows: TGTGCCAGCAGCTTAACGTACGGCTATTTCAATGAGCAGTTCTTC. Protein sequence: CASSLTYGYFNEQFF. Supplemented by reference TRBV7-3 and TRBJ2-1, the full variable domain reads GAGVSQTPSNKVTEKGKYVELRCDPISGHTALYWYRQSLGQGPEFLIYFQGTGAADDSGLPNDRFFAVRPEGSVSTLKIQRTERGDSAVYLCASSLTYGYFNEQFFGPGTRLTVL.